This TCR beta chain was observed in a study of shared T cell receptors in the human thymus. Data came from immunoSEQ multiplex PCR; TCRdb stores just in-frame clones and leaves some out. The sample has almost 550,000 clones, around 78% seen once. Germline V gene sequence: CDR1 LNHDA, CDR2 SQIVND (reference sequence). The V end lost 5 bases, the J end lost 2 bases, and 13 bases lay between the germline ends. The CDR3 sequence is 15 residues long. This sample was shared with a second study, whose subject was human thymus T cells. That paper adds: The sample donors, healthy Finnish infants, were having corrective surgery for congenital heart defects. Corrective cardiac surgery supplied the resected thymus tissue. Apparent bias marked the V and J gene usage of thymic and blood repertoires. In unrelated individuals, thymic repertoires overlapped highly, according to related research.

V and J are TRBV19 and TRBJ2-1; the D gene is possibly TRBD1 (6 bases). The sequence came from a boy under three years old with a congenital heart defect. Sequenced: thymocytes. The CDR3 sequence: CASSRQEITYNEQFF. The CDR3, as DNA: TGTGCCAGTAGTCGACAGGAGATAACCTACAATGAGCAGTTCTTC. Combining the CDR3 with reference TRBV19 and TRBJ2-1 gives the whole variable domain DGGITQSPKYLFRKEGQNVTLSCEQNLNHDAMYWYRQDPGQGLRLIYYSQIVNDFQKGDIAEGYSVSREKKESFPLTVTSAQKNPTAFYLCASSRQEITYNEQFFGPGTRLTVL.